One and the same sample provided the 20 T cell receptor beta chains below, sequenced in a study of T cell responses to AZD1222 COVID-19 vaccine. Data came from immunoSEQ multiplex PCR; TCRdb stores just in-frame clones and leaves some out. The sample has 100,000 to 150,000 clones, roughly 92% seen once. The sequencing used peripheral blood, collected 28 days after the second AZD1222 dose. The receptors here all came from an adult who received the AZD1222 COVID-19 vaccine.

The J gene is TRBJ1-6, the V gene TRBV5-1; D uncertain. From germline, CDR1 is SGHRS and CDR2 YFSETQ. This CDR3 has 14 amino acids. V dropped 0 bases and J dropped 10 bases, with 11 bases sitting between them. CDR3 residues: CASSLVQEDSPLHF. The CDR3 DNA sequence: TGCGCCAGCAGCTTGGTTCAGGAGGACTCACCCCTCCACTTT.

This chain joins TRBV6-4 and TRBJ2-7, with D perhaps matching TRBD2 (6 bases). V was clipped by 3 bases and J by 5 bases, with 14 bases between them. CDR3 size: 14 residues. Germline values: CDR1 MRHNA, CDR2 SNTAGT. The DNA of the CDR3 is TGTGCCAGCAGTGAGGACGGAGGGGTCAACGAGCAGTACTTC. Its translation is CASSEDGGVNEQYF.

This chain uses TRBV19 with TRBJ1-2; 9 nucleotides match TRBD1. With 3 bases clipped from V and 4 bases from J, the junction kept 0 bases outside the gene matches. Germline-derived CDR1 and CDR2 are LNHDA and SQIVND (reference sequence). This CDR3 region has 13 residues. CDR3: CASSMGQGYGYTF. In DNA, the CDR3 is TGTGCCAGTAGTATGGGACAGGGCTATGGCTACACCTTC.

The chain links TRBV30 to TRBJ1-2, with TRBD1 as a possible D gene (6 bases). The CDR3 extends over 11 amino acids. Germline V gene lookup returns CDR1 GTSNPN and CDR2 SVGIG (reference sequence). V lost 5 bases, J lost 7 bases, and 11 bases lay in between. In DNA form, the CDR3 reads TGTGCCTGGGGTTCAGGGGCTGGCTACACCTTC. This translates into CAWGSGAGYTF.

V and J are TRBV18 and TRBJ1-1; the match to TRBD1 covers 9 bases. CDR3 length: 15 residues. Germline V gene sequence: CDR1 KGHSH, CDR2 LQKENI. V lost 3 bases to trimming and J lost 5 bases; unmatched junction nucleotides: 7. CDR3 coding DNA: TGTGCCAGCTCACCCCGGACAGGGGAGGGGACTGAAGCTTTCTTT. Translation: CASSPRTGEGTEAFF.

The V call is TRBV11-1, the J call TRBJ2-3, with D perhaps given as TRBD1 or TRBD2 (5 bases each). Germline CDR1 is SGHAT and CDR2 is FQDESV (reference sequence). CDR3 size: 14 residues. Trimming pared 5 bases from V and 0 bases from J, leaving 9 bases between. Here the CDR3 DNA reads TGTGCCAGCAGCCTTTGGGACAGCACAGATACGCAGTATTTT. As protein: CASSLWDSTDTQYF.

The chain uses TRBV18 and TRBJ2-1, with D tentatively TRBD2 (7 bases). Trimming removed 1 base from V and 5 bases from J, with 12 bases in between. The germline CDR1 and CDR2 sequences are KGHSH and LQKENI. The CDR3 has 15 residues. The chain's CDR3 is CASSPRAGADNEQFF. In DNA form, the CDR3 reads TGTGCCAGCTCACCACGGGCGGGGGCCGACAATGAGCAGTTCTTC. Full variable domain (remainder filled in from reference TRBV18 and TRBJ2-1): NAGVMQNPRHLVRRRGQEARLRCSPMKGHSHVYWYRQLPEEGLKFMVYLQKENIIDESGMPKERFSAEFPKEGPSILRIQQVVRGDSAAYFCASSPRAGADNEQFFGPGTRLTVL.

This chain links TRBV28 with TRBJ2-7, with D hard to call. The V gene lost 3 bases and the J gene lost 2 bases, with 11 bases spanning the gap. Germline V gene data show CDR1 as MDHEN and CDR2 as SYDVKM. The CDR3 covers 14 residues. For the CDR3, the DNA is TGTGCCAGCAGTTTGGAGCGCCAAACCTACGAGCAGTACTTC. Protein product: CASSLERQTYEQYF.

This chain joins TRBV27 and TRBJ2-1, with 7 bases matching TRBD2. V dropped 7 bases and J dropped 0; count of bases not matched to a gene: 18. Germline values: CDR1 MNHEY, CDR2 SMNVEV (reference sequence). This CDR3 spans 19 amino acids. CDR3 region: CASKKLSGAQRSSYNEQFF. The CDR3 DNA reads TGTGCCAGCAAGAAGTTGAGCGGGGCCCAGCGGAGCTCCTACAATGAGCAGTTCTTC.

The chain recombines TRBV4-2 with TRBJ2-2; D not certain. This CDR3 contains 14 residues. Germline CDR1 and CDR2: LGHNA and YNFKEQ. Trimming left V 0 bases short and J 4 bases short, with 6 bases between. The CDR3 loop is CASSQDSFTGELFF. CDR3 DNA sequence: TGTGCCAGCAGCCAAGACAGTTTCACCGGGGAGCTGTTTTTT.

The rearrangement links TRBV7-3 to TRBJ2-5; TRBD2 might be the D (6 bases). Trimming removed 5 bases from V and 4 bases from J, with 14 bases in between. The germline gives CDR1 SGHTA, CDR2 FQGTGA. The CDR3 loop spans 14 amino acids. CDR3 sequence reads: CASSPGTQAETQYF. CDR3 DNA: TGTGCCAGCAGCCCCGGGACTCAGGCAGAGACCCAGTACTTC.

Turning to this clone: The same CDR3 can be traced to other DNA sequences in this sample. This rearrangement joins TRBV7-2 to TRBJ2-5, with D uncertain. With 1 base removed from V and 6 bases from J, the gap between germline ends came to 0 bases. Germline V gene lookup returns CDR1 SGHTA and CDR2 FQGNSA. This CDR3 has 10 amino acids. The chain's CDR3 is CASSLETQYF. The DNA of the CDR3 is TGTGCCAGCAGCTTAGAGACCCAGTACTTC.

By sample share, this clone is medium-sized. The chain recombines TRBV4-3 with TRBJ2-1; possibly TRBD1 for D (6 bases). V shed 0 bases and J shed 1 base, with 10 bases lying between them. CDR1 is LGHNA and CDR2 is YSLEER in the germline V gene. There are 16 residues in the CDR3. The CDR3 nucleotides read TGCGCCAGCAGCCAAGAAATGGGGACATCCTACAATGAGCAGTTCTTC. It codes for CASSQEMGTSYNEQFF.

The rearrangement links TRBV2 to TRBJ1-2; the D is unclear. V gave up 0 bases and J gave up 7 bases, with 18 bases separating them. Germline V gene data show CDR1 as SNHLY and CDR2 as FYNNEI. The CDR3 spans 16 residues. The CDR3 DNA follows: TGTGCCAGCAGTGAAGCGCTCATCCGGCGCGGGATTGGCTACACCTTC. It codes for CASSEALIRRGIGYTF.

This chain connects TRBV5-1 to TRBJ1-2; a weak D match, TRBD1 (6 bases). Germline loops: CDR1 SGHRS, CDR2 YFSETQ. CDR3 length: 15 amino acids. Trimming removed 3 bases at V and 2 bases at J, with 14 bases between. Written as DNA, the CDR3 is TGCGCCAGCAGCTCACCGGACAGACCCAACTATGGCTACACCTTC. It is translated as CASSSPDRPNYGYTF.

On this clone itself: This sample includes further DNA sequences coding for the same CDR3. The J gene is TRBJ1-5, the V gene TRBV6-2 or TRBV6-3, with unresolved D. V lost 2 bases and J lost 4, with 3 bases in between. The germline CDR1 and CDR2 sequences are MNHEY and SVGEGT. This CDR3 has 12 amino acids. The CDR3 DNA is TGTGCCAGCAGTTACGGGAATCAGCCCCAGCATTTT. Translated, it gives CASSYGNQPQHF.

The chain employs TRBV2 and TRBJ2-7; D is undetermined. V lost 0 bases to trimming and J lost 5 bases, with 17 bases between them. Germline CDR1 SNHLY, CDR2 FYNNEI. The CDR3 runs to 16 residues. The DNA of the CDR3 is TGTGCCAGCAGTGAAGCCCCGCCCTCCGGAGTACACGAGCAGTACTTC. This translates into CASSEAPPSGVHEQYF.

The J gene is TRBJ1-4, the V gene TRBV19; D is perhaps TRBD1 (6 bases). CDR3 size: 15 residues. Deletions cut 6 bases from V and 7 bases from J, with 18 bases between. Germline V gives CDR1 LNHDA, CDR2 SQIVND (reference sequence). CDR3 nucleotide sequence: TGTGCCAGTAGCCCCGGGGGGGGGCGGGGTGAAAAACTGTTTTTT. Protein sequence: CASSPGGGRGEKLFF.

This rearrangement joins TRBV2 to TRBJ2-3; no firm D call. Trimming pared 1 base from V and 4 bases from J, leaving 9 bases between. The length of the CDR3 is 14 residues. The germline V gene encodes CDR1 SNHLY and CDR2 FYNNEI. CDR3 sequence (DNA): TGTGCCAGCAGTGAAGTTCTGCGCTCAGATACGCAGTATTTT. Encoded protein: CASSEVLRSDTQYF.

The chain couples TRBV4-3 to TRBJ2-1; 7 positions agree with TRBD2. Germline trimming cut 0 bases from V and 3 bases from J; bases unmatched to any gene: 5. The CDR3 totals 16 residues. From germline, CDR1 is LGHNA and CDR2 YSLEER. CDR3 sequence reads: CASSQERDYFYNEQFF. The CDR3 DNA is TGCGCCAGCAGCCAAGAACGGGACTACTTCTACAATGAGCAGTTCTTC.